What follows are 23 T cell receptor beta chains derived from one specimen sequenced in a study of cytomegalovirus exposure and HLA in healthy donors. Some clones are missing from TCRdb's copy, which holds only in-frame ones; the method was immunoSEQ multiplex PCR. Of approximately 270,000 clones listed, approximately 84% are singletons. Sequencing was done on a sample of PBMCs. The receptors here all came from a man aged 18 to 35 in good health and CMV-seropositive.

The V gene is TRBV27, the J gene TRBJ1-5; D might be TRBD1 (6 bases). The CDR3 totals 15 residues. Germline CDR1 and CDR2: MNHEY and SMNVEV (reference sequence). Trimming left V 1 base short and J 5 bases short, with 12 bases between. CDR3 nucleotide sequence: TGTGCCAGCAGTTTATTTATGGGGGCTCATCAGCCCCAGCATTTT. Protein sequence: CASSLFMGAHQPQHF.

This clone came up a few times. The sample carries other DNA sequences with the same CDR3. This rearrangement joins TRBV27 to TRBJ2-7; 7 bases are shared with TRBD1. The germline CDR1 and CDR2 sequences are MNHEY and SMNVEV (reference sequence). V shed 4 bases and J 1 base; nucleotides not matched to a gene: 4. The CDR3 runs to 14 residues. The DNA of the CDR3 is TGTGCCAGCAGTTGGACAGGAGGTTCCTACGAGCAGTACTTC. Its translation is CASSWTGGSYEQYF.

V usage is TRBV2 and J usage is TRBJ2-7; D uncertain. The germline CDR1 and CDR2 sequences are SNHLY and FYNNEI. The CDR3 is made up of 14 amino acids. The V and J ends lost 3 bases and 2 bases respectively, with 11 bases between them. The CDR3 region has the DNA TGTGCCAGCAGTGATGGGAAAACTACCTACGAGCAGTACTTC. This sequence encodes CASSDGKTTYEQYF.

The CDR3, as DNA: TGTGCCAGCAGTTTCCAGGGGGCGCGGAACACTGAAGCTTTCTTT. Protein: CASSFQGARNTEAFF. The chain links TRBV28 to TRBJ1-1; 8 nucleotides align to TRBD1. The length of the CDR3 is 15 residues. With V trimmed by 3 bases and J by 1 base, 4 bases remained unmatched. Germline V gene lookup returns CDR1 MDHEN and CDR2 SYDVKM.

V usage is TRBV29-1 and J usage is TRBJ1-1; TRBD1 matches 8 bases. The CDR3 length is 12 residues. CDR1 and CDR2 (germline): SQVTM, ANQGSEA. V lost 7 bases to trimming and J lost 5 bases; unmatched junction nucleotides: 6. CDR3 in amino acids: CSARTGRTEAFF. DNA of the CDR3: TGCAGCGCCCGGACAGGGCGGACTGAAGCTTTCTTT.

This clone showed up just a few times. The chain recombines TRBV7-2 with TRBJ2-7; D is uncertain. V was trimmed by 0 bases and J by 3 bases, leaving 9 bases between them. This CDR3 is built from 14 residues. In germline, CDR1 is SGHTA, CDR2 FQGNSA. The CDR3 sequence is CASSLAGADYEQYF. Written as DNA, the CDR3 is TGTGCCAGCAGCTTAGCCGGAGCAGACTACGAGCAGTACTTC.

The table lists this clone with a count of one. This chain connects TRBV28 to TRBJ2-1, with D maybe TRBD2 (5 bases). CDR1 and CDR2 from the germline V gene are MDHEN and SYDVKM. The CDR3 extends over 17 amino acids. Trimming took off 6 bases at V and 6 bases at J, with 24 bases between the two ends. CDR3 bases: TGTGCCAGCAGCCGTCCCACTAGAGTATCTTCGGGCAATGAGCAGTTCTTC. Residues: CASSRPTRVSSGNEQFF.

V gene TRBV9 combines with J gene TRBJ1-1, with D possibly being TRBD1 (5 bases). The CDR3 is 14 amino acids. Germline CDR1 and CDR2: SGDLS and YYNGEE. Trimming left V 10 bases short and J 0 bases short, with 16 bases between. DNA for the CDR3: TGTGCCTCCTCCCAGGGCAGAATGAACACTGAAGCTTTCTTT. It translates to CASSQGRMNTEAFF.

The chain combines TRBV6-6 with TRBJ1-2; 8 bases map to TRBD1. In germline, CDR1 is MNHNY, CDR2 SVGAGI (reference sequence). Trimming removed 6 bases from V and 4 bases from J; junction bases left unmatched: 7. The CDR3 length is 14 residues. The CDR3 DNA sequence: TGTGCCAGCAGAGGACAGGGAGTGGTCTATGGCTACACCTTC. This gives the protein CASRGQGVVYGYTF.

Worth noting for this clone: The same CDR3 can be traced to other DNA sequences in this sample. The V call is TRBV5-1, the J call TRBJ2-6; D might be TRBD2 (6 bases). Between the trimmed V and J ends, which lost 4 bases and 4 bases, there was a span of 12 bases. Germline CDR1 SGHRS, CDR2 YFSETQ. This CDR3 is 15 amino acids long. The CDR3 region has the DNA TGCGCCAGCAGCCTCGGGGGACCCGGGGCCAACGTCCTGACTTTC. This gives the protein CASSLGGPGANVLTF.

This chain links TRBV13 with TRBJ2-7; D is unclear. The germline V gene encodes CDR1 PRHDT and CDR2 FYEKMQ (reference sequence). This CDR3 is built from 16 residues. With 2 bases removed from V and 2 bases from J, the gap between germline ends came to 16 bases. The chain's CDR3 is CASSLKPAEMAYEQYF. The CDR3 DNA sequence: TGTGCCAGCAGCTTAAAACCCGCCGAGATGGCCTACGAGCAGTACTTC. The full variable domain, its missing parts supplied by reference TRBV13 and TRBJ2-7, is AAGVIQSPRHLIKEKRETATLKCYPIPRHDTVYWYQQGPGQDPQFLISFYEKMQSDKGSIPDRFSAQQFSDYHSELNMSSLELGDSALYFCASSLKPAEMAYEQYFGPGTRLTVT.

The chain uses TRBV7-8 and TRBJ1-1; no reliable D call. Germline CDR1 SGHVS, CDR2 FQNEAQ. The CDR3 loop spans 13 amino acids. Trimming removed 3 bases at V and 1 base at J, with 6 bases between. The DNA for the CDR3 is TGTGCCAGCAGCTTGGTCCAGAACACTGAAGCTTTCTTT. This gives the protein CASSLVQNTEAFF.

The rearrangement joins TRBV30 to TRBJ1-1; TRBD1 aligns across 12 bases. The length of the CDR3 is 13 residues. Germline V gene sequence: CDR1 GTSNPN, CDR2 SVGIG (reference sequence). V was pared by 1 base and J by 9 bases, with 3 bases of the junction left unmatched. Written as DNA, the CDR3 is TGTGCCTGGAGTGGGGACAGGGGGCCCCAAGCTTTCTTT. It encodes CAWSGDRGPQAFF.

The chain links TRBV27 to TRBJ2-3; 12 nucleotides agree with TRBD2. The V segment lost 0 bases and the J segment 0 bases; nucleotides outside the gene matches: 1. CDR1 and CDR2 (germline): MNHEY, SMNVEV (reference sequence). The CDR3 runs 17 residues. The CDR3 region has the DNA TGTGCCAGCAGTTTATCGGGGACTAGCGGGAGCACAGATACGCAGTATTTT. Its translation: CASSLSGTSGSTDTQYF.

CDR3 residues: CASSQWGPHNEQYF. The DNA for the CDR3 is TGCGCCAGCAGTCAATGGGGACCACACAACGAGCAGTACTTC. V usage is TRBV23-1 and J usage is TRBJ2-7; D tentatively reads TRBD1 or TRBD2 (5 bases each). TRBV23-1 is an ORF, and what it does is uncertain. There are 14 residues in the CDR3. V gave up 1 base and J gave up 5 bases, with 12 bases separating them.

V usage is TRBV11-2 and J usage is TRBJ2-7, with D maybe TRBD2 (5 bases). Deletions cut 5 bases from V and 4 bases from J, with 21 bases between. The CDR3 runs to 16 residues. Germline V CDR1 and CDR2: SGHAT, FQNNGV. CDR3: CASSLAPEGREYEQYF. The CDR3 DNA reads as TGTGCCAGCAGCCTAGCCCCCGAGGGTAGGGAATACGAGCAGTACTTC.

A remark on this clone: A read error is possible here, since a much larger clone lies one base away. This chain joins TRBV11-2 and TRBJ2-3; 15 bases fit TRBD2. V gave up 6 bases and J gave up 4 bases; unmatched junction bases: 2. The CDR3 extends over 15 amino acids. Germline V gene data show CDR1 as SGHAT and CDR2 as FQNNGV. The CDR3 region has the DNA TGTGCCAGCAGAGGACTAGCGGGAGGGCCAGATACGCAGTATTTT. Its protein is CASRGLAGGPDTQYF. The full variable domain, with the rest looked up from reference TRBV11-2 and TRBJ2-3, is EAGVAQSPRYKIIEKRQSVAFWCNPISGHATLYWYQQILGQGPKLLIQFQNNGVVDDSQLPKDRFSAERLKGVDSTLKIQPAKLEDSAVYLCASRGLAGGPDTQYFGPGTRLTVL.

V is TRBV5-1 and J is TRBJ1-2, with 11 bases lining up with TRBD1. The V gene's germline CDR1 is SGHRS and CDR2 YFSETQ. V trimming: 5 bases; J trimming: 8 bases; junction bases outside the gene matches: 8. This CDR3 has 14 amino acids. In DNA, the CDR3 is TGCGCCAGCAGATCCGGGACAGGGGGATCGGGCTACACCTTC. Amino acids: CASRSGTGGSGYTF.

V usage is TRBV18 and J usage is TRBJ1-2, with a weak D call TRBD1 (5 bases). V was cut by 3 bases and J by 8 bases, with 16 bases left in between. Looked up from germline, CDR1 is KGHSH and CDR2 is LQKENI. The CDR3 is 14 residues long. Here the CDR3 reads CASSPTLGGEGYTF. CDR3 DNA: TGTGCCAGCTCACCTACTCTGGGGGGTGAAGGCTACACCTTC. The entire variable domain, with the rest obtained from reference TRBV18 and TRBJ1-2, is as follows: NAGVMQNPRHLVRRRGQEARLRCSPMKGHSHVYWYRQLPEEGLKFMVYLQKENIIDESGMPKERFSAEFPKEGPSILRIQQVVRGDSAAYFCASSPTLGGEGYTFGSGTRLTVV.

V and J are TRBV27 and TRBJ2-1; 7 bases align to TRBD2. V lost 5 bases and J lost 6; bases outside the gene matches: 7. The CDR3 contains 14 residues. Per germline, CDR1 MNHEY and CDR2 SMNVEV (reference sequence). The CDR3, as DNA: TGTGCCAGCAGTCGCGGGACTACCCTCAATGAGCAGTTCTTC. Amino acid sequence: CASSRGTTLNEQFF.

This clone has a handful of counts. The chain employs TRBV5-5 and TRBJ1-2; 7 bases align to TRBD1. The V gene end was trimmed by 4 bases and the J gene end by 2 bases; junction bases not matched to a gene: 8. CDR3 length: 15 amino acids. Germline assignment: CDR1 SGHKS and CDR2 YYEKEE (reference sequence). The CDR3 DNA is TGTGCCAGCAGCAAGGACAGGCGACAAAACTATGGCTACACCTTC. Its protein product is CASSKDRRQNYGYTF.

The chain uses TRBV7-9 and TRBJ2-1; the match to TRBD2 covers 7 bases. Germline lookup yields CDR1 SEHNR and CDR2 FQNEAQ (reference sequence). The length of the CDR3 is 14 residues. Unmatched junction bases numbered 1, after V lost 1 base and J lost 4 bases. As DNA, the CDR3 is TGTGCCAGCAGCTTAGGTAGCGGGTACAATGAGCAGTTCTTC. It specifies CASSLGSGYNEQFF. The variable domain in full, completed from reference TRBV7-9 and TRBJ2-1, reads DTGVSQNPRHKITKRGQNVTFRCDPISEHNRLYWYRQTLGQGPEFLTYFQNEAQLEKSRLLSDRFSAERPKGSFSTLEIQRTEQGDSAMYLCASSLGSGYNEQFFGPGTRLTVL.

This clone appeared once. V gene TRBV4-2 combines with J gene TRBJ2-1; no clear D. Germline CDR1 reads LGHNA; CDR2 reads YNFKEQ. V was trimmed by 0 bases and J by 10 bases, leaving 19 bases between them. This CDR3 contains 16 residues. DNA of the CDR3: TGTGCCAGCAGCCAAGAAGAGAGAGTTGGGGTCCGGGAGCAGTTCTTC. This encodes CASSQEERVGVREQFF.